This T cell receptor beta chain is drawn from a study of T cell responses to AZD1222 COVID-19 vaccine. The wider study: Timing groups of about 4 and about 12 weeks for second doses were pooled. Study results and caveats: There were mostly white British donors and more females than males, and clonal diversity was possibly underestimated. Baseline antibody screening turned up just a handful of seropositive AZD1222 recipients. Within unmutated variant regions lay the reported targets of nearly half of spike-specific TCRs.

Generated by immunoSEQ multiplex PCR, the TCRdb table keeps only in-frame clones and is missing some. The sample consists of 100,000 or so clones, approximately 90% of them appearing once. A note on this clone: Its matching antigen is unknown.

Germline CDR1 SGHNT, CDR2 YYREEE (reference sequence). The trim removed 3 bases at V and 5 bases at J, leaving 9 bases unmatched. The CDR3 is 15 amino acids. Material: peripheral blood, obtained on day 0 of AZD1222 vaccination. The origin of this receptor is an adult in good health. J is TRBJ1-1 and V is TRBV5-4, with TRBD1 identical over 8 bases. The CDR3 sequence is CASSSSRGHGTEAFF. Here the CDR3 DNA reads TGTGCCAGCAGCTCGTCCAGGGGGCACGGGACTGAAGCTTTCTTT.